The 13 T cell receptor beta chains in this list originate from one sample, sequenced in a study of CD8 T cells in ankylosing spondylitis. TCRdb recomputed calls from the 5' RACE reads with MiXCR, one row per CDR3 protein. Of under 200,000 distinct CDR3 sequences listed, roughly 12% were seen once; the top ten hold 29%. Sequenced input: blood, either unsorted or a sorted T cell fraction (not recorded which). These receptors were collected from a male donor with ankylosing spondylitis or in good health (not recorded which).

The table lists this clonotype with a few counts. The chain joins TRBV5-1 to TRBJ2-7; the D is unclear. Trimming took 4 bases from V and 2 from J, leaving 10 bases between them. The germline gives CDR1 SGHRS, CDR2 YFSETQ. This CDR3 contains 13 residues. The CDR3 sequence: CASSPPATYEQYF. CDR3 coding DNA: TGCGCCAGCAGCCCGCCAGCCACCTACGAGCAGTACTTC.

Turning to this clonotype: Its ends do not fully match the called genes, so a read error is possible. This rearrangement joins TRBV20-1 to TRBJ1-6; the D is unclear. CDR1 DFQATT and CDR2 SNEGSKA come from the germline V gene (reference sequence). CDR3 length: 17 residues. The CDR3 is CCARDMRGLSYNSPLHF. The CDR3 DNA is TGCTGTGCTAGAGATATGAGAGGGCTCTCCTATAATTCACCCCTCCACTTT.

In its sample, this clonotype was seen many times. The V call is TRBV12-3 or TRBV12-4, the J call TRBJ1-6, with D possibly being TRBD1 (6 bases). V lost 3 bases to trimming and J lost 5 bases, with 14 bases between them. The CDR3 is 16 amino acids. The CDR3 loop reads CASSFFGGGNNSPLHF. The CDR3, as DNA: TGTGCCAGCAGTTTTTTTGGGGGCGGGAATAATTCACCCCTCCACTTT.

In this sample, this clonotype turned up many times. This chain joins TRBV9 and TRBJ2-5; TRBD1 matches at 7 bases. Trimming removed 4 bases from V and 4 bases from J; junction bases left unmatched: 4. Germline CDR1 is SGDLS and CDR2 is YYNGEE. This CDR3 has 13 residues. Here the CDR3 reads CASSNRGGETQYF. The CDR3 DNA sequence: TGTGCCAGCAGCAACAGGGGTGGAGAGACCCAGTACTTC.

To note about this clonotype: A much larger clone is a single base away; this may be a read error. CDR3 sequence: CASRAAENTEAFF. CDR3 DNA sequence: TGTGCCAGCAGGGCGGCAGAGAACACTGAAGCTTTCTTT. The V gene is TRBV6-1, the J gene TRBJ1-1, with D unclear. CDR3 size: 13 residues. CDR1 and CDR2 from the germline V gene are MNHNS and SASEGT. V was clipped by 6 bases and J by 1 base, with 9 bases between them.

This clonotype was observed many times. This chain uses TRBV7-8 with TRBJ2-1; 7 bases are shared with TRBD2. With 1 base clipped from V and 7 bases from J, the junction kept 10 bases outside the gene matches. Germline values: CDR1 SGHVS, CDR2 FQNEAQ. CDR3 size: 16 residues. In nucleotides, the CDR3 is TGTGCCAGCAGCTTAGTAGCGGCGGGAGCAAGGAATGAGCAGTTCTTC. This encodes CASSLVAAGARNEQFF.

This clonotype was detected only a few times. V and J are TRBV20-1 and TRBJ2-5, with 10 bases aligning to TRBD1. CDR3 length: 14 amino acids. The germline gives CDR1 DFQATT, CDR2 SNEGSKA (reference sequence). With V trimmed by 5 bases and J by 1 base, 4 bases remained unmatched. The DNA for the CDR3 is TGCAGTGCTGTGACAGGGGGCGCCCAAGAGACCCAGTACTTC. It codes for CSAVTGGAQETQYF.

This clonotype showed up just a few times. The V call is TRBV19, the J call TRBJ1-1, with D uncertain. The ends were cut back, 7 bases at V and 0 bases at J, with 12 bases in the middle. The CDR3 sequence is 14 residues long. The germline gives CDR1 LNHDA, CDR2 SQIVND (reference sequence). The CDR3 DNA reads as TGTGCCAGTACCCCGGGTCGCTTGAACACTGAAGCTTTCTTT. The encoded protein is CASTPGRLNTEAFF.

This clonotype was found many times. The V and J genes are TRBV20-1 and TRBJ1-2, with TRBD1 matching over 7 bases. The CDR3 consists of 13 residues. V gave up 5 bases and J gave up 4 bases; unmatched junction bases: 7. Germline loops: CDR1 DFQATT, CDR2 SNEGSKA (reference sequence). The CDR3 reads CSAQQGMSYGYTF. The CDR3 DNA sequence: TGCAGTGCTCAACAGGGGATGAGCTATGGCTACACCTTC.

This clonotype showed up many times. The genes are TRBV10-3 and TRBJ2-2; D unclear. CDR1 is ENHRY, CDR2 SYGVKD, per germline. The CDR3 consists of 16 residues. Trimming shortened V by 7 bases and J by 1 base, and 16 bases separated the two germline ends. The CDR3 protein is CAITSSPDGNTGELFF. The CDR3 nucleotides are TGTGCCATCACCAGCTCCCCGGATGGGAACACCGGGGAGCTGTTTTTT.

In its sample, this clonotype was seen many times. The chain carries TRBV4-3 and TRBJ2-7, with D perhaps matching TRBD1 (5 bases). The CDR3 sequence is 16 residues long. CDR1 is LGHNA and CDR2 is YSLEER in the germline V gene. V lost 0 bases to trimming and J lost 0 bases, with 12 bases between them. CDR3 nucleotide sequence: TGCGCCAGCAGCCAAGATGAAGGGGTTCCCTCCTACGAGCAGTACTTC. It is translated as CASSQDEGVPSYEQYF.

This clonotype was seen at least ten times. This chain uses TRBV27 with TRBJ1-1; no definite D call. V dropped 5 bases and J dropped 3 bases, with 19 bases sitting between them. Germline assignment: CDR1 MNHEY and CDR2 SMNVEV (reference sequence). The CDR3 is made up of 16 amino acids. CDR3 sequence (DNA): TGTGCCAGCAGTCGTGACCCAAGGGAATCCTACACTGAAGCTTTCTTT. Its translation: CASSRDPRESYTEAFF.

This clonotype was detected only a few times. The chain joins TRBV7-2 to TRBJ1-6; D call uncertain. Trimming cost V 3 bases and J 1 base, with 4 bases left between them. There are 14 residues in the CDR3. The germline CDR1 and CDR2 sequences are SGHTA and FQGNSA. The CDR3 sequence is CASSLGSYNSPLHF. The CDR3 DNA reads TGTGCCAGCAGCTTGGGTTCCTATAATTCACCCCTCCACTTT.